This T cell receptor beta chain was recorded in a study of T-cell memory formation after mild COVID-19. TCRdb reprocessed the 5' RACE reads with MiXCR, giving one entry per CDR3 protein. The table lists approximately 260,000 distinct CDR3 sequences, approximately 15% of them singletons. This clonotype was counted only a few times. The length of the CDR3 is 15 residues. Unmatched junction bases numbered 5, after V lost 0 bases and J lost 10 bases. Germline V gives CDR1 LGHNA, CDR2 YSLEER. The clonotype comes from a man younger than 35 who had mild COVID-19 (a few samples of this study predate the infection). Cell type and time point are not known. This chain connects TRBV4-3 to TRBJ1-6, with 8 bases lining up with TRBD1. Material for sequencing was PBMCs or a T cell subset sorted from them (not recorded which). The CDR3 bases are TGCGCCAGCAGCCAAGATGGGACAGGTTCGTCACCCCTCCACTTT. Protein: CASSQDGTGSSPLHF.